The following is a T cell receptor beta chain sequence with its context. These data are taken from a study of blood T cell repertoires in COVID-19. Whole-study context: The study drew acute and convalescent COVID-19 samples from the United States, Italy and Spain.

Per the germline V gene, CDR1 is SNHLY and CDR2 is FYNNEI. The V and J ends lost 4 bases and 8 bases, in that order; junction bases with no gene match: 2. The CDR3 length is 14 residues. Repertoires were generated with immunoSEQ multiplex PCR, while TCRdb's copy carries only in-frame clones and drops some. Here the sample spans some 300,000 clones, roughly 90% being singletons. Either two negative PCRs, clearance, or symptom resolution qualified Cohort 3 donors as recovered. Sequencing was carried out using PBMCs or T cells enriched from blood (not recorded which). The chain links TRBV2 to TRBJ1-6, with TRBD1 matching over 10 bases. The sequence was collected from a woman aged 30 to 39 who had recovered from COVID-19. Here the CDR3 reads CASSAGQGYSPLHF. The CDR3 nucleotides read TGTGCCAGCAGTGCGGGACAGGGGTATTCACCCCTCCACTTT.